A single sample gave rise to the 3 T cell receptor beta chains below, sequenced in a study of PD-1 blockade in mismatch repair-deficient tumors. Clones were read by immunoSEQ multiplex PCR, and TCRdb kept only the in-frame ones, dropping some. The profile shows 75,000 to 85,000 clones, roughly 80% of them singletons. The sample here was peripheral blood, taken 12 weeks after starting pembrolizumab. These receptors came from an adult with mismatch repair-deficient cancer.

The V and J genes are TRBV5-4 and TRBJ2-1; 10 positions match TRBD2. The CDR3 totals 15 residues. J was trimmed by 4 bases and V by 2 bases; bases with no gene match: 3. Germline V gene sequence: CDR1 SGHNT, CDR2 YYREEE (reference sequence). As DNA, the CDR3 is TGTGCCAGCAGCTTCCTAGCGGGAGAGTACAATGAGCAGTTCTTC. Translating gives CASSFLAGEYNEQFF.

The rearrangement links TRBV7-6 to TRBJ2-1; no clear D. V lost 6 bases, J lost 6 bases, and 21 bases lay in between. The CDR3 spans 16 residues. Germline lookup yields CDR1 SGHVS and CDR2 FNYEAQ. CDR3 sequence reads: CASSKMSGPGGNEQFF. The CDR3 DNA sequence: TGTGCCAGCAGTAAAATGTCAGGTCCCGGCGGCAATGAGCAGTTCTTC.

In the case of this clone: The junction departs from the called germline gene at one end, perhaps through a read error. CDR3 DNA: TGTGCTAGCAGCTTATGGACAGGGATTGAGGCTGAAGCTTTCTTT. Translation gives CASSLWTGIEAEAFF. The genes are TRBV7-7 and TRBJ1-1, with 8 bases aligning to TRBD1. Germline V gives CDR1 SSHAT, CDR2 FNYEAQ (reference sequence). The CDR3 sequence is 15 residues long. Together with reference TRBV7-7 and TRBJ1-1, the CDR3 gives the full variable domain: GAGVSQSPRYKVTKRGQDVTLRCDPISSHATLYWYQQALGQGPEFLTYFNYEAQPDKSGLPSDRFSAERPEGSISTLTIQRTEQRDSAMYRCASSLWTGIEAEAFFGQGTRLTVV.